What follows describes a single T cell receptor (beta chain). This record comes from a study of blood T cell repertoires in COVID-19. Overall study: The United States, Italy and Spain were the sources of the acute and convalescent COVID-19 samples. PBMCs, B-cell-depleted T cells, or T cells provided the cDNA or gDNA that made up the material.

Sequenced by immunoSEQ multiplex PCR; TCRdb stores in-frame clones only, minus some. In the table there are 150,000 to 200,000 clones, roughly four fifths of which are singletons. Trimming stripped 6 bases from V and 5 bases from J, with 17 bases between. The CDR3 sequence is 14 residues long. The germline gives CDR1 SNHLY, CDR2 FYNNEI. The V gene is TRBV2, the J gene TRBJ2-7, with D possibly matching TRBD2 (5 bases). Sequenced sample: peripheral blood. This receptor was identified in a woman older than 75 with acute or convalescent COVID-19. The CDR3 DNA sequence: TGTGCCAGCAGCCGGGAATCAGCGGAGAACGAGCAGTACTTC. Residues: CASSRESAENEQYF.